One and the same sample provided the 10 T cell receptor beta chains below, sequenced in a study of CD8 T cells in Susac syndrome (dated by TCRdb to between 2018 and 2021). The library was obtained by the immunoSEQ multiplex PCR assay. RNA was extracted using the RNeasy kit, and roughly 0.5 to 1 microgram was reverse transcribed with random hexamers. Through fastp at Q25 and MiXCR, TCRdb rebuilt clones from the public reads, retaining in-frame beta chains. Each record represents a unique CDR3 protein, reported with the most common genes and DNA among its rows. This sample is represented by some 260,000 distinct CDR3 sequences; about 88% of them were singletons. Approximately 0.11% of the sample is taken by the ten largest. Sequencing was done on a sample of CD8+ T cells from PBMCs. These TCRs come from a human donor with multiple sclerosis.

This clonotype was recorded a few times. The chain is built from TRBV7-2 and TRBJ2-3; the match to TRBD2 covers 12 bases. CDR1 SGHTA and CDR2 FQGNSA come from the germline V gene. The junction had 5 bases not matched to a gene; V was cut back by 1 base and J by 3 bases. The CDR3 consists of 17 residues. The CDR3 is CASSLGGLAGPTDTQYF. As DNA, the CDR3 is TGTGCCAGCAGCTTAGGTGGACTAGCGGGACCTACAGATACGCAGTATTTT.

The chain links TRBV12-5 to TRBJ1-5; 8 bases line up with TRBD1. Germline V gene data show CDR1 as LGHNT and CDR2 as FRNRAP. V trimming: 1 base; J trimming: 7 bases; junction bases outside the gene matches: 6. This CDR3 is built from 15 residues. CDR3 sequence (DNA): TGTGCTAGTGGTTTGGAGCAGGGGGCAGGGCAGCCCCAGCATTTT. Amino acid sequence: CASGLEQGAGQPQHF.

V is TRBV5-1 and J is TRBJ2-1; 10 bases match TRBD2. Per the germline V gene, CDR1 is SGHRS and CDR2 is YFSETQ. The CDR3 covers 18 residues. After removal of 2 bases from V and 8 bases from J, the junction contained 16 bases not matched to a gene. The DNA of the CDR3 is TGCGCCAGCAGCTTCCCCCTCCTAGCGGGAGCGGGGAAGGATGAGCAGTTCTTC. Amino acid sequence: CASSFPLLAGAGKDEQFF. Full variable domain (remainder filled in from reference TRBV5-1 and TRBJ2-1): KAGVTQTPRYLIKTRGQQVTLSCSPISGHRSVSWYQQTPGQGLQFLFEYFSETQRNKGNFPGRFSGRQFSNSRSEMNVSTLELGDSALYLCASSFPLLAGAGKDEQFFGPGTRLTVL.

The CDR3 DNA reads TGTGCCAGCAGCCAAGTGGCGACTCATTCAAATGAGCAGTTCTTC. Translated: CASSQVATHSNEQFF. This chain connects TRBV3-1 to TRBJ2-1; D gene unclear. CDR1 is LGHDT and CDR2 is YNNKEL in the germline V gene (reference sequence). The CDR3 loop spans 15 amino acids. Trimming shortened V by 1 base and J by 7 bases, and 14 bases separated the two germline ends.

J is TRBJ1-6 and V is TRBV13; D not resolved. The germline gives CDR1 PRHDT, CDR2 FYEKMQ (reference sequence). Trimming removed 1 base at V and 0 bases at J, with 7 bases between. The CDR3 covers 16 residues. The CDR3 loop is CASSLVGSSYNSPLHF. The CDR3 nucleotides are TGTGCCAGCAGCTTAGTTGGGAGCTCCTATAATTCACCCCTCCACTTT.

The rearrangement joins TRBV9 to TRBJ2-3, with D tentatively TRBD1 (7 bases). V shed 7 bases and J shed 4 bases, with 19 bases lying between them. CDR3 size: 15 residues. Germline CDR1 SGDLS, CDR2 YYNGEE. CDR3 coding DNA: TGTGCCAGCGAGGGGGCGGGATCCCGATCAGATACGCAGTATTTT. Protein product: CASEGAGSRSDTQYF.

The V gene is TRBV5-1, the J gene TRBJ2-1, with 9 bases fitting TRBD2. V dropped 0 bases and J dropped 0; count of bases not matched to a gene: 4. Germline values: CDR1 SGHRS, CDR2 YFSETQ. The CDR3 loop spans 17 amino acids. The CDR3 here is CASSLAGLAHSYNEQFF. CDR3 DNA sequence: TGCGCCAGCAGCTTGGCCGGACTAGCGCACTCCTACAATGAGCAGTTCTTC.

The rearrangement joins TRBV21-1 to TRBJ2-7; the DNA was not compared with TRBD1, the D call given in the table. TRBV21-1 is reported as a pseudogene. The CDR3 is 15 amino acids. CDR3: CASSSHLDRGGEQYF. The CDR3 DNA reads TGTGCCAGCAGCTCCCACTTGGACAGGGGAGGCGAGCAGTACTTC.

This chain connects TRBV12-3 or TRBV12-4 to TRBJ1-5; perhaps TRBD1 as D (6 bases). CDR3 size: 13 residues. Deletions cut 5 bases from V and 7 bases from J, with 12 bases between. The CDR3 sequence: CASSLMTGQPQHF. The CDR3 DNA reads as TGTGCCAGCAGTCTGATGACAGGCCAGCCCCAGCATTTT.

The chain recombines TRBV7-9 with TRBJ2-1; 8 bases match TRBD2. Trimming took 3 bases from V and 6 from J; bases not matched to a gene: 7. The germline V gene has CDR1 SEHNR and CDR2 FQNEAQ (reference sequence). The CDR3 is 15 amino acids. CDR3 region: CASSFGGSGTNEQFF. CDR3 sequence (DNA): TGTGCCAGCAGCTTTGGGGGTAGCGGGACCAATGAGCAGTTCTTC.